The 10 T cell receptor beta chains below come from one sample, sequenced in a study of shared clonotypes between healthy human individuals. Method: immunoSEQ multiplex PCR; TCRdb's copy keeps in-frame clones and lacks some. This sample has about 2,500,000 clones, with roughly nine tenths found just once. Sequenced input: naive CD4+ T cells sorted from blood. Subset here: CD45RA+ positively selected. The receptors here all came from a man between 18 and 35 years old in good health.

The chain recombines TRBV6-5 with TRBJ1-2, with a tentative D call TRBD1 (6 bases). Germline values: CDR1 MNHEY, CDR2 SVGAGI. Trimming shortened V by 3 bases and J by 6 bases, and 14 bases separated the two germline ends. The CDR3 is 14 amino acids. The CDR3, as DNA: TGTGCCAGCAGTTATCAGGGGAAGTCAGATGGCTACACCTTC. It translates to CASSYQGKSDGYTF.

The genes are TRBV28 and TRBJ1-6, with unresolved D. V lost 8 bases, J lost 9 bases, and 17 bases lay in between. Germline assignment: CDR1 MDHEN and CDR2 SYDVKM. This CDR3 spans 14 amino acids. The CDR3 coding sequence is TGTGCCAGCGCCTGGGAGGGAAAGGGTTCACCCCTCCACTTT. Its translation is CASAWEGKGSPLHF.

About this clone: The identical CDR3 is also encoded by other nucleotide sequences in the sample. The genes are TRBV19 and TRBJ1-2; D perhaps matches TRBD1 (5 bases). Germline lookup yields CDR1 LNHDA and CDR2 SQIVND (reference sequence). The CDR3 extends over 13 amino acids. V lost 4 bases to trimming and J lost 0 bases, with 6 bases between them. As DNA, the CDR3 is TGTGCCAGTAGTACGGGACCTAACTATGGCTACACCTTC. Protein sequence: CASSTGPNYGYTF.

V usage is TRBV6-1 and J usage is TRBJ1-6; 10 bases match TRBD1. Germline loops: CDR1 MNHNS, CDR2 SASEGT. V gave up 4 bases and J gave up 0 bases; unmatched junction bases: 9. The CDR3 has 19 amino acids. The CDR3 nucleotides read TGTGCCAGCAGTGGAGGGGACAGGGGATCGAGCTCCTATAATTCACCCCTCCACTTT. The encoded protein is CASSGGDRGSSSYNSPLHF.

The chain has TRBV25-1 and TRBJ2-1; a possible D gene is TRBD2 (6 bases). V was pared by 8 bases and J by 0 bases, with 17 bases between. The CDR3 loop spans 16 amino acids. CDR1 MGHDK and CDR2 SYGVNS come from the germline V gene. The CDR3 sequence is CASSSGLLSSYNEQFF. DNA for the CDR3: TGTGCCAGCTCTTCGGGACTTTTGAGCTCCTACAATGAGCAGTTCTTC.

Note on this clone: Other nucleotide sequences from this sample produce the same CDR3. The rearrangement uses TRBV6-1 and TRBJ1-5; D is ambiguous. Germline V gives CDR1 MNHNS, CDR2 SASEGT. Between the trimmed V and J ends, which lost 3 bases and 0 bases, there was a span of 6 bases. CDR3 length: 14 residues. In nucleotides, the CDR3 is TGTGCCAGCAGTGAGACCTATAGCAATCAGCCCCAGCATTTT. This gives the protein CASSETYSNQPQHF.

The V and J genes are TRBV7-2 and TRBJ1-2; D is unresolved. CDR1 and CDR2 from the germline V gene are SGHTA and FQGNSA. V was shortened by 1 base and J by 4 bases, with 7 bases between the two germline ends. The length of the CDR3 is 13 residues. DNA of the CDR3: TGTGCCAGCAGCTTAGAACAGAGCTATGGCTACACCTTC. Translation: CASSLEQSYGYTF.

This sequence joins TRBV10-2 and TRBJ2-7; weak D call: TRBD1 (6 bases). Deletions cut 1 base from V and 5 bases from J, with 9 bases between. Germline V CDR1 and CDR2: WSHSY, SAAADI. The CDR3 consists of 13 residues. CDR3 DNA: TGCGCCAGCAGTGAGTACAGGGTTGACGAGCAGTACTTC. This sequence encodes CASSEYRVDEQYF.

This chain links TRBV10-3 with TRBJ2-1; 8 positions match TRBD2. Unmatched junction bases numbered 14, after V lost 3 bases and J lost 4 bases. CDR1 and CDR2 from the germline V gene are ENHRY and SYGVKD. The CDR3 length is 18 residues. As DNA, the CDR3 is TGTGCCATCAGTGATCGGGGGGAGCGGGAGAGCTTTTACAATGAGCAGTTCTTC. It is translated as CAISDRGERESFYNEQFF.

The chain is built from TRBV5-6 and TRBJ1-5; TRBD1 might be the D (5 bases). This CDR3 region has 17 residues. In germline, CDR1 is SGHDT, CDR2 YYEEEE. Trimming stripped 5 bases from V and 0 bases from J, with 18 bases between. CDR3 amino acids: CASSGYRGEYSNQPQHF. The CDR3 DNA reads TGTGCCAGCAGTGGATACCGGGGCGAGTATAGCAATCAGCCCCAGCATTTT.